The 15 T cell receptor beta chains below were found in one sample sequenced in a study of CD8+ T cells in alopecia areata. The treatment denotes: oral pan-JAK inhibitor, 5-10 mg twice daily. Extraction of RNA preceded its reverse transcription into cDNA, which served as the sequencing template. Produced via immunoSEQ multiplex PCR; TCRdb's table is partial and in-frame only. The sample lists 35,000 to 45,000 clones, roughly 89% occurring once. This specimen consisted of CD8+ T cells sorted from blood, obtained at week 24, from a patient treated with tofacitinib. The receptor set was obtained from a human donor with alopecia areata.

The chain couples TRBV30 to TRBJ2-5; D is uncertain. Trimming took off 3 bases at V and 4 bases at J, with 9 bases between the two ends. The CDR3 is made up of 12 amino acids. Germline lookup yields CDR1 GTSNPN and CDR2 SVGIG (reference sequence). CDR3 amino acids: CAWSVPGETQYF. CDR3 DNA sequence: TGTGCCTGGAGCGTCCCCGGAGAGACCCAGTACTTC.

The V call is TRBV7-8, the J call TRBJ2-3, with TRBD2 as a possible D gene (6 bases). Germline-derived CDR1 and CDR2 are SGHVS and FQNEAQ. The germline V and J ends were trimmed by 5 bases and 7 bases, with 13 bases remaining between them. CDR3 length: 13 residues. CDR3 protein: CASSPGTPHTQYF. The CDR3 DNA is TGTGCCAGCAGCCCCGGGACTCCGCATACGCAGTATTTT.

In nucleotides, the CDR3 is TGCAGCGTTGAAGGAGGCTTAGGAAACACAGATACGCAGTATTTT. This translates into CSVEGGLGNTDTQYF. The rearrangement joins TRBV29-1 to TRBJ2-3; D is unresolved. The CDR3 loop spans 15 amino acids. Trimming pared 1 base from V and 2 bases from J, leaving 13 bases between. Germline V CDR1 and CDR2: SQVTM, ANQGSEA.

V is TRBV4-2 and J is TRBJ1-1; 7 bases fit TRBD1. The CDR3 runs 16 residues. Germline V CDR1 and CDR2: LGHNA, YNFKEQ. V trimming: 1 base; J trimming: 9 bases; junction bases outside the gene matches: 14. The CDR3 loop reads CASSQADRDNSGQAFF. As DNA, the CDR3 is TGTGCCAGCAGCCAAGCCGACAGGGACAATTCAGGCCAAGCTTTCTTT.

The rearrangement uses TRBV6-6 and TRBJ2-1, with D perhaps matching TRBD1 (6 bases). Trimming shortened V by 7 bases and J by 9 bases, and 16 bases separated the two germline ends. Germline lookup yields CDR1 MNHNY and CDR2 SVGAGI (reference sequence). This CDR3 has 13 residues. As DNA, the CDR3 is TGTGCCAGCACCAACTACAGGGTGGTTGAGCAGTTCTTC. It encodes CASTNYRVVEQFF.

This CDR3 reads CASSQDQGTEYQPQHF. The CDR3 coding sequence is TGCGCCAGCAGCCAAGACCAAGGGACGGAATATCAGCCCCAGCATTTT. The chain employs TRBV4-3 and TRBJ1-5, with D maybe TRBD1 (5 bases). Germline V CDR1 and CDR2: LGHNA, YSLEER. Trimming cost V 0 bases and J 5 bases, with 14 bases left between them. CDR3 length equals 16 residues.

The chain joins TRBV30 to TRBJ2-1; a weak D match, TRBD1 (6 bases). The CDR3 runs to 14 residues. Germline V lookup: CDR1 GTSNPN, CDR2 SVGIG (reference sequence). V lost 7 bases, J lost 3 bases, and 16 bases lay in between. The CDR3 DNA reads TGTGCCTTGAATTCACAGGGAATCTACAATGAGCAGTTCTTC. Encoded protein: CALNSQGIYNEQFF.

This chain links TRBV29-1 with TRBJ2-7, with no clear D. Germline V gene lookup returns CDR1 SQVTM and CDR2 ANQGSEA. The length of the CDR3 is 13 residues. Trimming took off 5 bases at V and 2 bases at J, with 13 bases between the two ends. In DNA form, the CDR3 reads TGCAGCGTTTACCCGCGGAATACCTACGAGCAGTACTTC. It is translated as CSVYPRNTYEQYF.

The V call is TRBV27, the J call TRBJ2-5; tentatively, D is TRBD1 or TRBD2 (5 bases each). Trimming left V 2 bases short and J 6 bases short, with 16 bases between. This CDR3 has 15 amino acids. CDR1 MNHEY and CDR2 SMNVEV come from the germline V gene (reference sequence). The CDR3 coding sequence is TGTGCCAGCAGTTTAAGCGCCGGGGACGGGCAGACCCAGTACTTC. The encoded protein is CASSLSAGDGQTQYF.

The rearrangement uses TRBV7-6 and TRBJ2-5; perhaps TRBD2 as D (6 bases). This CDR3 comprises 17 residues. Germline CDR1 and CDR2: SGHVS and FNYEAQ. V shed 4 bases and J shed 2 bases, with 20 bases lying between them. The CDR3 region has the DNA TGTGCCAGCAGCTCCAACCGACTAGTCCGGAATCAAGAGACCCAGTACTTC. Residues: CASSSNRLVRNQETQYF.

The CDR3 loop is CASRRDSPTYNEQFF. Written as DNA, the CDR3 is TGTGCCAGCAGACGAGACTCCCCAACCTACAATGAGCAGTTCTTC. The genes are TRBV28 and TRBJ2-1; D is ambiguous. Per germline, CDR1 MDHEN and CDR2 SYDVKM. This CDR3 region has 15 residues. Deletions cut 6 bases from V and 2 bases from J, with 14 bases between.

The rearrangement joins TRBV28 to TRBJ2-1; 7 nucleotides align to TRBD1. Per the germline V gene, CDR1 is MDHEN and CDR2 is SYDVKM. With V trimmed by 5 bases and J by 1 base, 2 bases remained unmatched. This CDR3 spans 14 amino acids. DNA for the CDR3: TGTGCCAGCAGTCACAGGGGTTCCTACAATGAGCAGTTCTTC. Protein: CASSHRGSYNEQFF. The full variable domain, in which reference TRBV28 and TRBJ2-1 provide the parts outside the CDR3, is DVKVTQSSRYLVKRTGEKVFLECVQDMDHENMFWYRQDPGLGLRLIYFSYDVKMKEKGDIPEGYSVSREKKERFSLILESASTNQTSMYLCASSHRGSYNEQFFGPGTRLTVL.

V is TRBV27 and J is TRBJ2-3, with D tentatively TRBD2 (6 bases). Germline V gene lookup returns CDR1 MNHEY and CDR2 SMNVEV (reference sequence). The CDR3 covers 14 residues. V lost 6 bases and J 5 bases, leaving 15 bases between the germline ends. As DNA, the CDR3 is TGTGCCAGCAGCGAAACGGGGGTGGAAGATACGCAGTATTTT. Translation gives CASSETGVEDTQYF.

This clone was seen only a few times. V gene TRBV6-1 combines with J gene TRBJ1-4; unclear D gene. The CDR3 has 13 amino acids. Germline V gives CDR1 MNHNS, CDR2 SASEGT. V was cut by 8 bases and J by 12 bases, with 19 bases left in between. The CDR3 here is CASLGLRERELFF. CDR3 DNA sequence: TGTGCCAGCCTAGGGCTCCGGGAAAGAGAACTGTTTTTT.

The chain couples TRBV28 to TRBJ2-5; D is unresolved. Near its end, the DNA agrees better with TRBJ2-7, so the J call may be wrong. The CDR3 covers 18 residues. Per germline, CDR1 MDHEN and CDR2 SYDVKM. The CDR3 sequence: CASSFPGRPPDSSYEQYF. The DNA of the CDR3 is TGTGCCAGCAGTTTCCCGGGCCGACCTCCTGATAGCTCCTACGAGCAGTACTTC.